Listed here are 8 T cell receptor beta chains from one sample, sequenced in a study of blood T cell repertoires in COVID-19. The protocol was immunoSEQ multiplex PCR, while the TCRdb copy is restricted to in-frame clones and leaves out a portion. The sample contains around 140,000 clones, 60% to 75% of which appear only once. The specimen was peripheral blood. The receptors were gathered from a woman between 65 and 79 years old with acute or convalescent COVID-19.

The V and J genes are TRBV7-9 and TRBJ1-5; unclear D gene. CDR1 is SEHNR, CDR2 FQNEAQ, per germline (reference sequence). The V and J ends lost 1 base and 6 bases respectively, with 10 bases between them. This CDR3 has 14 amino acids. The CDR3 is CASSLEVAGQPQHF. In nucleotides, the CDR3 is TGTGCCAGCAGCTTAGAGGTTGCGGGTCAGCCCCAGCATTTT.

The V and J genes are TRBV28 and TRBJ1-2, with D possibly being TRBD1 (5 bases). The V gene lost 11 bases and the J gene lost 3 bases, with 13 bases spanning the gap. The CDR3 contains 12 residues. CDR1 is MDHEN and CDR2 is SYDVKM in the germline V gene. The chain's CDR3 is CAARGGYYGYTF. Here the CDR3 DNA reads TGTGCCGCGCGGGGGGGTTACTATGGCTACACCTTC.

The V gene is TRBV7-8, the J gene TRBJ2-7, with D possibly being TRBD1 (6 bases). This CDR3 is 14 amino acids long. The germline V gene encodes CDR1 SGHVS and CDR2 FQNEAQ. The V end was cut by 0 bases, the J end by 3 bases, with 9 bases between. CDR3 sequence (DNA): TGTGCCAGCAGCTTAGCGGCCAGGGGCTACGAGCAGTACTTC. Amino acids: CASSLAARGYEQYF.

This sequence joins TRBV28 and TRBJ2-5; TRBD2 is a possible D gene (5 bases). CDR1 is MDHEN and CDR2 is SYDVKM in the germline V gene. This CDR3 has 12 residues. V was cut by 5 bases and J by 7 bases, with 11 bases left in between. This CDR3 is CASSPLRGTQYF. The DNA for the CDR3 is TGTGCCAGCAGTCCCCTCCGGGGGACCCAGTACTTC.

This clone was counted a few times. The CDR3 DNA is TGTGCCAGCAGCTTAGCGCACAGGGGAAGCTATGGCTACACCTTC. Translation gives CASSLAHRGSYGYTF. The gene calls are TRBV7-2 and TRBJ1-2; 7 bases are shared with TRBD1. V lost 0 bases to trimming and J lost 4 bases; unmatched junction nucleotides: 5. Germline V gene data show CDR1 as SGHTA and CDR2 as FQGNSA. This CDR3 comprises 15 residues.

The CDR3 DNA reads TGTGCCAGCAGTCAGGGGACAGTAGGTGAAGCTTTCTTT. Protein sequence: CASSQGTVGEAFF. The chain employs TRBV6-2 or TRBV6-3 and TRBJ1-1; TRBD1 aligns across 7 bases. Germline values: CDR1 MNHEY, CDR2 SVGEGT. V shed 5 bases, J shed 7 bases, and the junction held 7 bases outside the gene matches. The CDR3 is 13 residues long.

The chain carries TRBV7-9 and TRBJ2-1, with 9 bases identical to TRBD1. Germline V gene lookup returns CDR1 SEHNR and CDR2 FQNEAQ (reference sequence). V lost 7 bases, J lost 4 bases, and 5 bases stayed unmatched. This CDR3 is built from 14 residues. As DNA, the CDR3 is TGTGCCAGCACTACAGGGGGCCCATACAATGAGCAGTTCTTC. Its translation is CASTTGGPYNEQFF.

This chain joins TRBV7-9 and TRBJ2-7; 8 nucleotides line up with TRBD2. The trim removed 3 bases at V and 5 bases at J, leaving 3 bases unmatched. The CDR3 extends over 13 amino acids. Germline-derived CDR1 and CDR2 are SEHNR and FQNEAQ (reference sequence). CDR3 in DNA: TGTGCCAGCAGCTTCGCGGGAGGTAACGAGCAGTACTTC. It translates to CASSFAGGNEQYF. Full variable domain (rest looked up from reference TRBV7-9 and TRBJ2-7): DTGVSQNPRHKITKRGQNVTFRCDPISEHNRLYWYRQTLGQGPEFLTYFQNEAQLEKSRLLSDRFSAERPKGSFSTLEIQRTEQGDSAMYLCASSFAGGNEQYFGPGTRLTVT.